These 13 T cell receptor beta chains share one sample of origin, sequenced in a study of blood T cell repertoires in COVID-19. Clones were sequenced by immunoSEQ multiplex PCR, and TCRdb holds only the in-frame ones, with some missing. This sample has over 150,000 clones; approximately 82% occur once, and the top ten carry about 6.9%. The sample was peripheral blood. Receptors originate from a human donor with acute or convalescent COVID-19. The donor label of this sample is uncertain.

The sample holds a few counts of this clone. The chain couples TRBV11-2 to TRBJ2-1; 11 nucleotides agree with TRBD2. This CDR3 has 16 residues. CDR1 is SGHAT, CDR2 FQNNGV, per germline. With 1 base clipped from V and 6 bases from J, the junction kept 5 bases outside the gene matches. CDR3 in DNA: TGTGCCAGCAGCTTAGCCCTAGCGGGAGGAACCAATGAGCAGTTCTTC. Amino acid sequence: CASSLALAGGTNEQFF.

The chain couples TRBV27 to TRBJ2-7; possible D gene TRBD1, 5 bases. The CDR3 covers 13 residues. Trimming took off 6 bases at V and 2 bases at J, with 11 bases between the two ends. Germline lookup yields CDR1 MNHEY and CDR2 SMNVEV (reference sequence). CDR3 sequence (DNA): TGTGCCAGCAGGCCTCAGGGCCCCTACGAGCAGTACTTC. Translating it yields CASRPQGPYEQYF.

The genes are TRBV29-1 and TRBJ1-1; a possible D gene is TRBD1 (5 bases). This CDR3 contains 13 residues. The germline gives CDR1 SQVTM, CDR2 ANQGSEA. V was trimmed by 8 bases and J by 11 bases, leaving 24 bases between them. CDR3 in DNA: TGCAGCTCCATGAGGGGCGCGGGGAATTTGGCTTTCTTT. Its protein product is CSSMRGAGNLAFF. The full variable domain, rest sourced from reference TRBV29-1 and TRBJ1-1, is SAVISQKPSRDICQRGTSLTIQCQVDSQVTMMFWYRQQPGQSLTLIATANQGSEATYESGFVIDKFPISRPNLTFSTLTVSNMSPEDSSIYLCSSMRGAGNLAFFGQGTRLTVV.

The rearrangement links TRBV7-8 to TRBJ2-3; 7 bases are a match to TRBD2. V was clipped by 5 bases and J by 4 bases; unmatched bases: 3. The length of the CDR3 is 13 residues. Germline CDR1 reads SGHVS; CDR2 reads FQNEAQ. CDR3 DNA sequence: TGTGCCAGCAGCCTTAGCGGGTCAGATACGCAGTATTTT. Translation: CASSLSGSDTQYF.

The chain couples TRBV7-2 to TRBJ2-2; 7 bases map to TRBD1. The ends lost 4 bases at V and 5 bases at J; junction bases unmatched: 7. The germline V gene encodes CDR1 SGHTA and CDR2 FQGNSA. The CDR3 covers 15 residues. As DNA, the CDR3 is TGTGCCAGCAGCTACAGGGGCGGCCTAACCGGGGAGCTGTTTTTT. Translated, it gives CASSYRGGLTGELFF.

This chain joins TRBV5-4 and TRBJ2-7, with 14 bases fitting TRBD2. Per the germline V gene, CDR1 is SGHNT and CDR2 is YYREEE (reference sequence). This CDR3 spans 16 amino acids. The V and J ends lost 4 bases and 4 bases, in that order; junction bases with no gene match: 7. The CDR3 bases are TGTGCCAGCAGCGCAGGGACTAGCGGGGGTTCTTACGAGCAGTACTTC. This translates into CASSAGTSGGSYEQYF. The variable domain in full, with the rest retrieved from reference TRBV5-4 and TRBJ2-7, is ETGVTQSPTHLIKTRGQQVTLRCSSQSGHNTVSWYQQALGQGPQFIFQYYREEENGRGNFPPRFSGLQFPNYSSELNVNALELDDSALYLCASSAGTSGGSYEQYFGPGTRLTVT.

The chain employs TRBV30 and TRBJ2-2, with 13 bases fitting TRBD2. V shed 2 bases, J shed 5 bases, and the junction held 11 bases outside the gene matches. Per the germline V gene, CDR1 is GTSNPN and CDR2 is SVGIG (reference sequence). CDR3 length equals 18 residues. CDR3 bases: TGTGCCTGGAGTTATAGGACTAGCGGGAGAAAGGAAACCGGGGAGCTGTTTTTT. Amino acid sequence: CAWSYRTSGRKETGELFF.

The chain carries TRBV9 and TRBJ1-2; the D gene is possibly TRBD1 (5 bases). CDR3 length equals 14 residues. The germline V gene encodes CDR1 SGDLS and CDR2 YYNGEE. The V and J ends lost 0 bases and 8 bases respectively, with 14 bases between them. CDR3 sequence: CASSVGGTSYGYTF. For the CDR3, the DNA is TGTGCCAGCAGCGTAGGGGGGACTTCTTACGGCTACACCTTC.

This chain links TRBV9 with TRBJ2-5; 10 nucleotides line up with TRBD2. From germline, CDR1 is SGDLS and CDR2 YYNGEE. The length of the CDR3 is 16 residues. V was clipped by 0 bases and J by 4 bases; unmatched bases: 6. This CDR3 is CASSVVGSGRSETQYF. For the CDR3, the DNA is TGTGCCAGCAGCGTAGTTGGTAGCGGGAGGTCAGAGACCCAGTACTTC.

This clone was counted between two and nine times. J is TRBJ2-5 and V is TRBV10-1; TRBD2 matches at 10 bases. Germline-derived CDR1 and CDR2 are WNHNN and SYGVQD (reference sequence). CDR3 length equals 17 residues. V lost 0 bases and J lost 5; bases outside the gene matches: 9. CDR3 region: CASSESDLAGVWETQYF. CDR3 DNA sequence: TGCGCCAGCAGTGAGTCTGATCTAGCGGGAGTCTGGGAGACCCAGTACTTC.

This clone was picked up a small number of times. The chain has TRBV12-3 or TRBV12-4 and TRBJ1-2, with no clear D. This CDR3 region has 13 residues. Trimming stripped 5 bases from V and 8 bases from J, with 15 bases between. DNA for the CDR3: TGTGCCAGCAGTCCCCGAGCAGGTTTCGGCTACACCTTC. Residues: CASSPRAGFGYTF.

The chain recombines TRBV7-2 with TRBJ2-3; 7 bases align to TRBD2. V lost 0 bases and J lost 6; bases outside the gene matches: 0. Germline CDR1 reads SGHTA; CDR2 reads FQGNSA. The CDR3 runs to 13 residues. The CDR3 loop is CASSLAREDTQYF. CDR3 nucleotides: TGTGCCAGCAGCTTAGCGCGGGAGGATACGCAGTATTTT.

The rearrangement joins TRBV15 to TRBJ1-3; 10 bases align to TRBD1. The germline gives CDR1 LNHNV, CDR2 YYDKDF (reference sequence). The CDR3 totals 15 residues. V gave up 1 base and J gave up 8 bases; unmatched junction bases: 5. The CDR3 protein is CATSRAGTGEYTIYF. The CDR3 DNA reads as TGTGCCACCAGCAGAGCCGGGACAGGGGAGTACACCATATATTTT.